This T cell receptor (beta chain) was found in a study of Ad26.COV2.S vaccination and SARS-CoV-2 variants. Germline V lookup: CDR1 SGHDN, CDR2 FVKESK. V was trimmed by 4 bases and J by 1 base, leaving 17 bases between them. The CDR3 consists of 18 residues. The study's findings and limits: Comparability of non-spike TCR breadth was observed across vaccine and placebo recipients.

The data were produced by immunoSEQ multiplex PCR, yet TCRdb's version contains in-frame clones alone and is incomplete. In the table there are about 350,000 clones, about nine tenths of which are singletons. Regarding treatment: 15 to 20 received Ad26.COV2.S at low or high dose, single or two shots; roughly five received placebo; per-sample allocation not given. Sampling took place 63 days after the first vaccine or placebo injection. As concerns this clone: The target antigen is unknown.

The input for sequencing was peripheral blood, taken in a trial of Ad26.COV2.S vaccine versus placebo. The chain combines TRBV14 with TRBJ2-6; D unclear. This TCR was sampled from a person between 18 and 65 years old who received the Ad26.COV2.S COVID-19 vaccine or a placebo. CDR3: CASSPIGQPRSGANVLTF. Written as DNA, the CDR3 is TGTGCCAGCAGCCCCATCGGGCAGCCTAGGTCTGGGGCCAACGTCCTGACTTTC.